What follows describes a single TCR beta chain. CD45RO-negative cells were positively selected for CCR7, leaving out terminally differentiated effector memory CD45RA+ cells. Only in-frame clones appear in the TCRdb table, and some are missing; sequencing was by immunoSEQ multiplex PCR. The sample carries around 2.1 million clones, 85% to 95% recorded once. CDR1 is MNHEY, CDR2 SVGAGI, per germline. Trimming left V 4 bases short and J 6 bases short, with 16 bases between. This CDR3 contains 14 residues. The sample is drawn from a study of shared clonotypes between healthy human individuals. The TCR sequence derives from a man aged 18 to 35 in good health. Some clones in this sample may be carry-over from other donors' samples. The sequencing input was naive CD8+ T cells from PBMCs. The chain couples TRBV6-5 to TRBJ2-7; unclear D gene. CDR3 protein: CASSLLGPASEQYF. CDR3 sequence (DNA): TGTGCCAGCAGTTTACTCGGGCCTGCGAGCGAGCAGTACTTC.